This T cell receptor beta chain was captured by sequencing in a study of pediatric ulcerative colitis. Study as a whole: Disease was pancolitis in over 5 and left-sided in two, histology-confirmed. Broader study findings: Repertoires came from total lymphocyte DNA, not specific subsets. Acute severe colitis showed lower rectal diversity from clonal expansions.

Each sample received Survey-level depth of up to 500,000 reads. Generated by immunoSEQ multiplex PCR, the TCRdb table keeps only in-frame clones and is missing some. The sample yields 30,000 or so clones, about 81% seen once. Germline values: CDR1 SGHRS, CDR2 YFSETQ. V was trimmed by 8 bases and J by 3 bases, leaving 15 bases between them. The CDR3 totals 15 residues. Turning to this clone: No antigen is known for it.

The rectum was sampled with one to two pinch biopsies at colonoscopy. The source is a boy aged 5-17 years with mild ulcerative colitis. The sequenced sample consisted of gut tissue. This rearrangement joins TRBV5-1 to TRBJ2-6, with a weak D call TRBD2 (7 bases). CDR3 nucleotide sequence: TGCGCCAGTCGACGGGGGGCTGATGGGGCCAACGTCCTGACTTTC. Translation gives CASRRGADGANVLTF.